These 25 T cell receptor beta chains were sequenced from one sample in a study of beta chain features in type 1 diabetes. The authors reverse transcribed all of the isolated RNA, so sequencing captured expressed TCRB transcripts. Here immunoSEQ multiplex PCR was the method, and the copy in TCRdb shows in-frame clones only, minus some. Among fewer than 900,000 clones listed, 15% to 20% were seen once. The sample taken for sequencing was naive CD4+ T cells from blood. The origin of the receptors is a woman aged 18 to 35 in good health.

The rearrangement uses TRBV10-3 and TRBJ1-1; D not certain. Germline V gene data show CDR1 as ENHRY and CDR2 as SYGVKD. The CDR3 is 13 residues long. Trimming removed 6 bases at V and 1 base at J, with 9 bases between. The CDR3 DNA follows: TGTGCCATCAGGGAGGGCGGGAACACTGAAGCTTTCTTT. Translated, it gives CAIREGGNTEAFF.

The V gene is TRBV28, the J gene TRBJ2-2; 8 nucleotides match TRBD2. The CDR3 contains 15 residues. CDR1 MDHEN and CDR2 SYDVKM come from the germline V gene. Unmatched junction bases numbered 10, after V lost 6 bases and J lost 7 bases. The CDR3 here is CASRGSGRAVGELFF. The CDR3 nucleotides are TGTGCCAGCAGGGGAAGCGGGAGAGCGGTCGGGGAGCTGTTTTTT.

The gene calls are TRBV7-9 and TRBJ1-1, with D perhaps TRBD1 (6 bases). Per germline, CDR1 SEHNR and CDR2 FQNEAQ (reference sequence). The CDR3 extends over 15 amino acids. V lost 1 base, J lost 4 bases, and 13 bases lay in between. CDR3 amino acids: CASSLGRGQITEAFF. The DNA for the CDR3 is TGTGCCAGCAGCTTAGGCCGAGGACAGATCACTGAAGCTTTCTTT.

The gene calls are TRBV4-1 and TRBJ2-7; 7 bases match TRBD1. Germline CDR1 reads MGHRA; CDR2 reads YSYEKL. The CDR3 is made up of 15 amino acids. The trim removed 4 bases at V and 2 bases at J, leaving 8 bases unmatched. The CDR3 region is CASSLSGTAAYEQYF. The CDR3 DNA is TGCGCCAGCAGCCTATCCGGGACAGCGGCCTACGAGCAGTACTTC.

This clone has only a few counts. The rearrangement links TRBV28 to TRBJ1-2; TRBD1 aligns across 7 bases. This CDR3 contains 14 residues. Per germline, CDR1 MDHEN and CDR2 SYDVKM. J lost 8 bases, V lost 3 bases, and 9 bases had no gene match. The CDR3 here is CASSLFRTGGGYTF. In DNA form, the CDR3 reads TGTGCCAGCAGTTTGTTCCGGACAGGAGGAGGCTACACCTTC.

V gene TRBV4-1 combines with J gene TRBJ2-5; D may match TRBD1 or TRBD2 (5 bases each). The tail of the sequence fits TRBJ2-7 better, so the J call may be wrong. CDR3 length: 15 amino acids. The germline CDR1 and CDR2 sequences are MGHRA and YSYEKL. The DNA of the CDR3 is TGCGCCAGCAGCCCACCCGGGGCGATGAGCTACGAGCAGTACTTC. It translates to CASSPPGAMSYEQYF.

This clone came up a few times. The chain carries TRBV7-2 and TRBJ2-1; 9 bases agree with TRBD1. In germline, CDR1 is SGHTA, CDR2 FQGNSA. Trimming at V came to 4 bases and at J to 12 bases, leaving 7 bases not matched to a gene. This CDR3 is built from 13 residues. The CDR3 spells CASSSQGQGGQFF. The CDR3 DNA reads as TGTGCCAGCAGCTCTCAGGGACAGGGTGGGCAGTTCTTC.

This clone was counted between two and nine times. The rearrangement links TRBV27 to TRBJ2-5; tentatively, D is TRBD1 (5 bases). CDR1 is MNHEY, CDR2 SMNVEV, per germline (reference sequence). The V gene lost 6 bases and the J gene lost 2 bases, with 16 bases spanning the gap. The CDR3 has 15 amino acids. The CDR3 sequence is CASSQGLRAQETQYF. CDR3 coding DNA: TGTGCCAGCAGCCAGGGCCTCAGGGCACAAGAGACCCAGTACTTC.

The gene calls are TRBV7-3 and TRBJ2-1; maybe TRBD2 (6 bases). V was pared by 2 bases and J by 3 bases, with 14 bases between. Germline CDR1 and CDR2: SGHTA and FQGTGA. The CDR3 runs 16 residues. The CDR3 bases are TGTGCCAGCAGCTTACGGCGGGGTCGGGGCTACAATGAGCAGTTCTTC. It encodes CASSLRRGRGYNEQFF.

This clone was observed a few times. The chain employs TRBV27 and TRBJ2-5; 12 bases match TRBD2. The CDR3 consists of 15 residues. Germline assignment: CDR1 MNHEY and CDR2 SMNVEV (reference sequence). Trimming removed 5 bases from V and 4 bases from J; junction bases left unmatched: 5. The CDR3, as DNA: TGTGCCAGCAGTCCTCCGGGACTAGCGGGAGAGACCCAGTACTTC. Its translation is CASSPPGLAGETQYF.

Only a few counts were recorded for this clone. The chain is built from TRBV28 and TRBJ2-1, with D possibly being TRBD2 (6 bases). Germline CDR1 and CDR2: MDHEN and SYDVKM. V shed 4 bases and J shed 5 bases, with 12 bases lying between them. The CDR3 loop spans 14 amino acids. This CDR3 reads CASSSGGMNNEQFF. The DNA of the CDR3 is TGTGCCAGCAGTTCCGGCGGGATGAACAATGAGCAGTTCTTC.

This clone has just a few counts. CDR3 amino acids: CSVDNRGETQYF. The CDR3 DNA reads as TGCAGCGTTGATAACCGGGGAGAGACCCAGTACTTC. The chain employs TRBV29-1 and TRBJ2-5; TRBD2 is a possible D gene (5 bases). Germline loops: CDR1 SQVTM, CDR2 ANQGSEA. CDR3 size: 12 residues. Trimming pared 3 bases from V and 4 bases from J, leaving 9 bases between.

The J gene is TRBJ2-1, the V gene TRBV7-9; tentatively, D is TRBD2 (6 bases). The CDR3 runs 16 residues. Between the trimmed V and J ends, which lost 3 bases and 7 bases, there was a span of 19 bases. Germline assignment: CDR1 SEHNR and CDR2 FQNEAQ (reference sequence). CDR3 protein: CASSLLSAGQKNEQFF. CDR3 in DNA: TGTGCCAGCAGCTTGCTTTCAGCGGGCCAGAAGAATGAGCAGTTCTTC.

This clone was observed once. The chain recombines TRBV7-9 with TRBJ2-2; D tentatively fits TRBD1 or TRBD2 (5 bases each). V gave up 7 bases and J gave up 4 bases, with 28 bases separating them. Germline V gene lookup returns CDR1 SEHNR and CDR2 FQNEAQ (reference sequence). The CDR3 consists of 19 residues. CDR3 coding DNA: TGTGCCAGCACCCAGCGATCACGGGACCCTACCGAAGGCACCGGGGAGCTGTTTTTT. It yields the protein CASTQRSRDPTEGTGELFF.

Concerning this clone: The sample has other DNA sequences that encode this CDR3 too. The gene calls are TRBV9 and TRBJ1-4, with D unresolved. Germline CDR1 SGDLS, CDR2 YYNGEE. V was pared by 2 bases and J by 0 bases, with 5 bases between. CDR3 size: 14 residues. The CDR3: CASSVQATNEKLFF. Here the CDR3 DNA reads TGTGCCAGCAGCGTGCAGGCAACTAATGAAAAACTGTTTTTT.

This clone was seen a few times. This chain joins TRBV19 and TRBJ2-6; 10 bases agree with TRBD1. V gave up 7 bases and J gave up 0 bases; unmatched junction bases: 12. CDR3 size: 19 residues. CDR1 and CDR2 (germline): LNHDA, SQIVND (reference sequence). CDR3 DNA sequence: TGTGCCAGTATGAACTTGCGGGACAGGGGTCCCTCTGGGGCCAACGTCCTGACTTTC. This gives the protein CASMNLRDRGPSGANVLTF.

This clone was counted between two and nine times. This chain links TRBV9 with TRBJ2-3; no clear D gene. Germline values: CDR1 SGDLS, CDR2 YYNGEE. Trimming shortened V by 4 bases and J by 1 base, and 16 bases separated the two germline ends. The CDR3 length is 16 residues. CDR3 in amino acids: CASSTSFHLGTDTQYF. DNA of the CDR3: TGTGCCAGCAGCACCAGCTTCCATTTGGGCACAGATACGCAGTATTTT.

This clone has a handful of counts. CDR3 coding DNA: TGCAGCGTTGAAGATCGGAGGGTGAGCTCCTACGAGCAGTACTTC. This encodes CSVEDRRVSSYEQYF. This sequence joins TRBV29-1 and TRBJ2-7, with TRBD2 as a possible D gene (6 bases). The CDR3 length is 15 residues. The V and J ends lost 0 bases and 0 bases respectively, with 12 bases between them. Germline assignment: CDR1 SQVTM and CDR2 ANQGSEA.

The chain recombines TRBV29-1 with TRBJ1-1; no reliable D call. Germline CDR1 reads SQVTM; CDR2 reads ANQGSEA. Between the trimmed V and J ends, which lost 0 bases and 2 bases, there was a span of 7 bases. This CDR3 comprises 13 residues. The CDR3, as DNA: TGCAGCGTTGAAGACAGACGAAACACTGAAGCTTTCTTT. This encodes CSVEDRRNTEAFF.

J is TRBJ2-2 and V is TRBV2; the D gene is possibly TRBD2 (6 bases). The CDR3 is made up of 14 amino acids. Trimming removed 4 bases at V and 4 bases at J, with 10 bases between. Germline CDR1 is SNHLY and CDR2 is FYNNEI. The CDR3 DNA sequence: TGTGCCAGCAGTGTTGGGGGGAGCACCGGGGAGCTGTTTTTT. Protein sequence: CASSVGGSTGELFF.

To note about this clone: This may arise from a read error, as a much more abundant clone is one base away. Other DNA sequences within the sample encode an identical CDR3. This chain joins TRBV11-2 and TRBJ2-1; D is undetermined. The CDR3 totals 11 residues. Trimming cost V 5 bases and J 4 bases, with 3 bases left between them. The germline gives CDR1 SGHAT, CDR2 FQNNGV. The CDR3 DNA follows: TGTGCCAGCAGCATATACAATGAGCAGTTCTTC. Amino acids: CASSIYNEQFF.

This clone was detected only a few times. The J gene is TRBJ1-2, the V gene TRBV4-3, with D perhaps matching TRBD1 (5 bases). In germline, CDR1 is LGHNA, CDR2 YSLEER. CDR3 length equals 14 residues. Trimming left V 0 bases short and J 11 bases short, with 16 bases between. The CDR3 reads CASSQDGRGLTYTF. CDR3 bases: TGCGCCAGCAGCCAAGACGGGCGGGGACTGACTTACACCTTC.

A few counts support this clone. The rearrangement links TRBV29-1 to TRBJ2-5; the D is unclear. The CDR3 extends over 12 amino acids. Trimming stripped 2 bases from V and 4 bases from J, with 8 bases between. CDR1 is SQVTM, CDR2 ANQGSEA, per germline. The CDR3 is CSVERDRETQYF. The CDR3 DNA reads TGCAGCGTTGAAAGGGATAGAGAGACCCAGTACTTC.

This chain links TRBV28 with TRBJ2-5; 8 nucleotides agree with TRBD1. This CDR3 has 15 residues. The V gene end was trimmed by 3 bases and the J gene end by 5 bases; junction bases not matched to a gene: 8. Germline V gene lookup returns CDR1 MDHEN and CDR2 SYDVKM. CDR3 in DNA: TGTGCCAGCAGTTTCCGGGGACAGGCGGGGGAGACCCAGTACTTC. Its translation is CASSFRGQAGETQYF.

The chain joins TRBV6-6 to TRBJ2-3; 8 nucleotides align to TRBD2. Germline trimming cut 5 bases from V and 5 bases from J; bases unmatched to any gene: 6. This CDR3 comprises 14 residues. Germline V gene lookup returns CDR1 MNHNY and CDR2 SVGAGI (reference sequence). The CDR3 reads CASSSITSGDTQYF. Written as DNA, the CDR3 is TGTGCCAGCAGTAGTATAACTAGCGGAGATACGCAGTATTTT.